This TCR beta chain was found in a study of blood T cell repertoires in COVID-19. On the study more broadly: There were acute and convalescent COVID-19 samples, and they came from the United States, Italy and Spain. Sample material is recorded as cDNA or gDNA derived from T cells, B-cell-depleted T cells, or PBMCs.

Germline CDR1 reads MNHNY; CDR2 reads SVGAGI (reference sequence). This CDR3 is built from 12 residues. V lost 6 bases, J lost 7 bases, and 4 bases stayed unmatched. Original methodology: Scientists estimated how many nucleated cells there were by amplifying reference gene primers. Only in-frame clones appear in the TCRdb table, and some are missing; sequencing was by immunoSEQ multiplex PCR. Clone size and the V and J calls come from that table; the DNA yielded D and trimming. Here the sample spans some 200,000 clones, about nine tenths being singletons. The age range of participants was about 18 to 100 years, with residence in 20 to 25 US areas. This clone has just a few counts.

This clonotype originated in a woman aged 40 to 50 with acute COVID-19. Sequenced sample: PBMCs or T cells enriched from blood (not recorded which). V gene TRBV6-6 combines with J gene TRBJ1-1, with TRBD1 matching 8 bases. The CDR3 reads CASRSGTGEAFF. CDR3 coding DNA: TGTGCCAGCAGATCCGGGACAGGTGAAGCTTTCTTT.